A selection of T cell receptor beta chains follows, all from one sample in a study of cytomegalovirus exposure and HLA in healthy donors. Sequencing used immunoSEQ multiplex PCR; TCRdb keeps in-frame clones, though not all of them. This sample has roughly 140,000 clones; roughly three quarters occur once, and the top ten carry under 4.5%. Sequenced input: PBMCs. Receptors originate from a man aged 18-30 years in good health and CMV-seronegative. CDR3s include the opening cysteine and the closing phenylalanine or tryptophan. A D gene is named only where the DNA matches it firmly. The size entry is marked missing in some rows and otherwise reads once, few, many or a size class.

j_gene: TRBJ1-1
v_gene: TRBV29-1
abundance: once
d_gene: -
CDR3nt: TGCAGCGTTGGCGGGACTGAAGCTTTCTTT
CDR3aa: CSVGGTEAFF

j_gene: TRBJ2-2
v_gene: TRBV5-1
abundance: -
d_gene: -
CDR3nt: TGCGCCAGCAGCTTGGAGAGACTAACCACCGGGGAGCTGTTTTTT
CDR3aa: CASSLERLTTGELFF

j_gene: TRBJ1-2
v_gene: TRBV6-5
abundance: -
d_gene: -
CDR3nt: TGTGCCAGCAGTTACTCGGGCAGGGGAAACTATGGCTACACCTTC
CDR3aa: CASSYSGRGNYGYTF

j_gene: TRBJ1-6
v_gene: TRBV7-8
abundance: -
d_gene: -
CDR3nt: TGTGCCAGCAGCTTAGCGGTCGGGGTTAAGGCACCCCTCCACTTT
CDR3aa: CASSLAVGVKAPLHF

j_gene: TRBJ1-6
v_gene: TRBV7-3
abundance: -
d_gene: -
CDR3nt: TGTGCCAGCAGCTTAGAACAAAGTTATAATTCACCCCTCCACTTT
CDR3aa: CASSLEQSYNSPLHF

j_gene: TRBJ2-6
v_gene: TRBV18
abundance: once
d_gene: -
CDR3nt: TGTGCCAGCTCACTGGGGGCTATACAGGTCTCTGGGGCCAACGTCCTGACTTTC
CDR3aa: CASSLGAIQVSGANVLTF

j_gene: TRBJ1-2
v_gene: TRBV7-9
abundance: once
d_gene: TRBD1
CDR3nt: TGTGCCAGCAGCTTGGGGACAGGCAGTGGCTACACCTTC
CDR3aa: CASSLGTGSGYTF

j_gene: TRBJ1-3
v_gene: TRBV5-1
abundance: -
d_gene: -
CDR3nt: TGCGCCAGCAGCGAGTCGAGCTCTGGAAACACCATATATTTT
CDR3aa: CASSESSSGNTIYF

j_gene: TRBJ2-7
v_gene: TRBV9
abundance: -
d_gene: -
CDR3nt: TGTGCCAGCAGCGGATACAGGGAGTACGAGCAGTACTTC
CDR3aa: CASSGYREYEQYF

j_gene: TRBJ2-7
v_gene: TRBV28
abundance: -
d_gene: -
CDR3nt: TGTGCCAGCAGTTTGGCTCACCAGGTAACCTACGAGCAGTACTTC
CDR3aa: CASSLAHQVTYEQYF

j_gene: TRBJ1-2
v_gene: TRBV30
abundance: once
d_gene: TRBD1
CDR3nt: TGTGCCTGGAGTGCGACAGGGGGTTATGGCTACACCTTC
CDR3aa: CAWSATGGYGYTF

j_gene: TRBJ2-3
v_gene: TRBV6-1
abundance: -
d_gene: -
CDR3nt: TGTGCCAGCAGTGAGGCATTCGGGGCAGATACGCAGTATTTT
CDR3aa: CASSEAFGADTQYF

j_gene: TRBJ1-3
v_gene: TRBV7-3
abundance: -
d_gene: -
CDR3nt: TGTGCCAGCAGCTTAGGAGGGTCTGGAAACACCATATATTTT
CDR3aa: CASSLGGSGNTIYF

j_gene: TRBJ2-1
v_gene: TRBV29-1
abundance: -
d_gene: TRBD1
CDR3nt: TGCTGCGTTGAGGGGTCCGGGACAGGGGAAAACAATGAGCAGTTCTTC
CDR3aa: CCVEGSGTGENNEQFF

j_gene: TRBJ2-1
v_gene: TRBV30
abundance: -
d_gene: TRBD1
CDR3nt: TGTGCCTGGACAGGGGGCTACAATGAGCAGTTCTTC
CDR3aa: CAWTGGYNEQFF

j_gene: TRBJ1-6
v_gene: TRBV6-4
abundance: once
d_gene: -
CDR3nt: TGTGCCAGCAGTGACTCTAGTCAGAGGGGGAATTCACCCCTCCACTTT
CDR3aa: CASSDSSQRGNSPLHF

j_gene: TRBJ1-1
v_gene: TRBV18
abundance: -
d_gene: TRBD1
CDR3nt: TGTGCCAGCTCACCACGAACCCCAGGGACAGGGACTGAAGCTTTCTTT
CDR3aa: CASSPRTPGTGTEAFF

j_gene: TRBJ2-3
v_gene: TRBV14
abundance: -
d_gene: TRBD2
CDR3nt: TGTGCCAGCAGCCCTACTACTAGCGGGAGGTCAGATACGCAGTATTTT
CDR3aa: CASSPTTSGRSDTQYF

j_gene: TRBJ1-2
v_gene: TRBV10-3
abundance: -
d_gene: -
CDR3nt: TGTGCCATCGGGGTGGGGGGATCTAACTATGGCTACACCTTC
CDR3aa: CAIGVGGSNYGYTF

j_gene: TRBJ1-5
v_gene: TRBV28
abundance: few
d_gene: TRBD1
CDR3nt: TGTGCCAGCAGCCGAGGGACAGCCGGCAATCAGCCCCAGCATTTT
CDR3aa: CASSRGTAGNQPQHF

j_gene: TRBJ1-2
v_gene: TRBV18
abundance: once
d_gene: TRBD1
CDR3nt: TGTGCCAGCTCACCCCCGGGACAGGGGGCAAGTGGCTACACCTTC
CDR3aa: CASSPPGQGASGYTF

j_gene: TRBJ2-7
v_gene: TRBV11-1
abundance: -
d_gene: -
CDR3nt: TGTGCCAGCAGCTCGGGGAACGACGAGCAGTACTTC
CDR3aa: CASSSGNDEQYF

j_gene: TRBJ1-3
v_gene: TRBV7-2
abundance: -
d_gene: -
CDR3nt: TGTGCCAGCAGCTTATCAGCAGGGGAAGGAAACACCATATATTTT
CDR3aa: CASSLSAGEGNTIYF

j_gene: TRBJ2-3
v_gene: TRBV27
abundance: -
d_gene: TRBD1
CDR3nt: TGTGCCAGCAGTTTCCGGACAGGGGGGACAGATACGCAGTATTTT
CDR3aa: CASSFRTGGTDTQYF

j_gene: TRBJ2-3
v_gene: TRBV19
abundance: -
d_gene: TRBD2
CDR3nt: TGTGCCAGTAGTTGGACTAGCGGGAGTGTAGATACGCAGTATTTT
CDR3aa: CASSWTSGSVDTQYF

j_gene: TRBJ2-7
v_gene: TRBV5-1
abundance: -
d_gene: TRBD1
CDR3nt: TGCGCCAGCAGCTTCCTGGGACAGGGTTACGAGCAGTACTTC
CDR3aa: CASSFLGQGYEQYF

j_gene: TRBJ2-2
v_gene: TRBV27
abundance: -
d_gene: -
CDR3nt: -
CDR3aa: CASSFLAVVPGELFF